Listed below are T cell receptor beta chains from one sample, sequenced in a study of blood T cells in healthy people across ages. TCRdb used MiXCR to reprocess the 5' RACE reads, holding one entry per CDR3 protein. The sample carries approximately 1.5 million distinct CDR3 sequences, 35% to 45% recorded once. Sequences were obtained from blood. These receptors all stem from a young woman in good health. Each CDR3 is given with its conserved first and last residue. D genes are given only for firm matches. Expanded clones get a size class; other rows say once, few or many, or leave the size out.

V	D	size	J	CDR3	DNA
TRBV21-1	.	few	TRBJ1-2	CASSKGSSYNYGYTF	TGTGCCAGCAGCAAAGGGTCGTCGTATAACTATGGCTACACCTTC
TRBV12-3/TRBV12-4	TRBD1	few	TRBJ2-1	CASSFVGTEPYNEQFF	TGTGCCAGCAGTTTCGTCGGGACAGAACCCTACAATGAGCAGTTCTTC
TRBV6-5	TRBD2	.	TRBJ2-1	CASKLSPGGSYNEQFF	TGTGCCAGCAAATTGTCACCGGGGGGTTCCTACAATGAGCAGTTCTTC
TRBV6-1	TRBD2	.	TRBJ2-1	CASRVTSGGANEQFF	TGTGCCAGCAGGGTGACTAGCGGGGGGGCCAATGAGCAGTTCTTC
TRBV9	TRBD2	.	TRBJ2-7	CASSSAGLADYEQYF	TGTGCCAGCAGCTCTGCTGGACTAGCGGACTACGAGCAGTACTTC
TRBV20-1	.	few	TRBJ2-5	CSARDGDVQQETQYF	TGCAGTGCTAGAGACGGGGACGTCCAGCAAGAGACCCAGTACTTC
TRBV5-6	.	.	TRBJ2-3	CASSVVWENTDTQYF	TGTGCCAGCAGTGTCGTGTGGGAGAACACGGATACGCAGTATTTT
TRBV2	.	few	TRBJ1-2	CASSRSPYGYTF	TGTGCCAGCAGTCGAAGCCCCTATGGCTACACCTTC
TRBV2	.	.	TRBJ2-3	CASKKGVSTDTQYF	TGTGCCAGCAAGAAAGGGGTTAGCACAGATACGCAGTATTTT
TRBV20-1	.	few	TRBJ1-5	CSARVGSSSYQPQHF	TGCAGTGCTAGGGTCGGCTCGTCGAGCTATCAGCCCCAGCATTTT
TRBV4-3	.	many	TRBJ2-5	CASSPGRRETQYF	TGCGCCAGCAGCCCGGGCCGTCGGGAGACCCAGTACTTC
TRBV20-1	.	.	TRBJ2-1	CSARGLNWNEQFF	TGCAGTGCTAGAGGACTCAACTGGAATGAGCAGTTCTTC
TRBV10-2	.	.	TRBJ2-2	CASSDQGNTGELFF	TGCGCCAGCAGTGACCAGGGGAACACCGGGGAGCTGTTTTTT
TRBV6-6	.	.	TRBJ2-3	CASRSLPTRRRDTQYF	TGTGCCAGCAGGTCCCTCCCAACGCGCAGGCGAGATACGCAGTATTTT
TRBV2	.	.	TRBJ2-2	CASSEASTNFGGELFF	TGTGCCAGCAGTGAAGCCTCGACTAATTTCGGCGGGGAGCTGTTTTTT
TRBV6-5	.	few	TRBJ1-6	CASSYRGISPLHF	TGTGCCAGCAGTTACCGCGGGATTTCACCCCTCCACTTT
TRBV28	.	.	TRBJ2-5	CASQGISYNEQYF	TGTGCCAGTCAGGGGATTTCCTACAATGAGCAGTACTTC
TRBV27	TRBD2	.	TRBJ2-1	CASSPGLAGPLDLYDEQFF	TGTGCCAGCAGTCCGGGACTAGCGGGACCACTCGACCTCTACGATGAGCAGTTCTTC
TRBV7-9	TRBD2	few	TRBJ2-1	CASSPSGTSRYNEQFF	TGTGCCAGCAGCCCGAGCGGGACTAGCAGATACAATGAGCAGTTCTTC
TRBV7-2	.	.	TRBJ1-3	CASPGGGGQGNTIYF	TGTGCCAGCCCCGGGGGCGGGGGGCAAGGAAACACCATATATTTT
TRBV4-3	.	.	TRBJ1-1	CASSLGRPVSNTEAFF	TGCGCCAGCAGCCTAGGACGTCCCGTGAGCAACACTGAAGCTTTCTTT
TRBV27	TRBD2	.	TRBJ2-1	CASTGGASYEQFF	TGTGCCTCAACCGGGGGGGCCTCCTACGAGCAGTTCTTC
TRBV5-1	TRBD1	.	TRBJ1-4	CASSLRDRGREEGRLFF	TGCGCCAGCAGCTTGCGGGACAGGGGGCGCGAAGAAGGAAGACTGTTTTTT
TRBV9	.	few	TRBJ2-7	CASSVAQGTGVEQYF	TGTGCCAGCAGCGTAGCTCAGGGGACGGGGGTCGAGCAGTACTTC
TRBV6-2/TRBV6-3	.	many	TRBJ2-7	CASSSADSYEQYF	TGTGCCAGCAGCTCCGCGGACTCCTACGAGCAGTACTTC
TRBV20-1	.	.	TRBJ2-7	CSARSSRDARYEQYF	TGCAGTGCTAGATCCTCCAGGGACGCCCGCTACGAGCAGTACTTC
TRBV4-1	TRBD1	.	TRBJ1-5	CASSRLPGQANQPQHF	TGCGCCAGCAGCCGACTCCCCGGACAGGCCAATCAGCCCCAGCATTTT
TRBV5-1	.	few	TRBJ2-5	CASSLVVRETQYF	TGCGCCAGCAGCTTGGTGGTTCGGGAGACCCAGTACTTC
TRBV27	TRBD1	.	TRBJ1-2	CASSVDRVGYTF	TGTGCCAGCAGTGTGGACAGGGTTGGCTACACCTTC
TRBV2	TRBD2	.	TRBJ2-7	CASNRLAGGPEQYF	TGTGCCAGCAACAGACTAGCGGGAGGTCCCGAGCAGTACTTC
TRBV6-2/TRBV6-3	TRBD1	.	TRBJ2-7	CASRYGGTGWYEQYF	TGTGCCAGCAGATACGGCGGGACAGGGTGGTACGAGCAGTACTTC
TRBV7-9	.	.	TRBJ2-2	CASSLGSYTGELFF	TGTGCCAGCAGCTTAGGGTCATACACCGGGGAGCTGTTTTTT
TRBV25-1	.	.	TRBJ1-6	CASIERCNPCLPLHF	TGTGCCAGCATAGAGAGGTGCAACCCATGTCTTCCCCTCCACTTT
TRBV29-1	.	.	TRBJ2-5	CSVEVRTSYNEQYF	TGCAGCGTTGAAGTCAGGACATCCTACAATGAGCAGTACTTC
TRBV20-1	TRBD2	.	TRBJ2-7	CSAPGLAGGYNEQYF	TGCAGTGCCCCCGGTCTAGCGGGAGGCTACAATGAGCAGTACTTC
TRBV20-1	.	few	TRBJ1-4	CSARDEGPRINEKLFF	TGCAGTGCTAGAGATGAAGGCCCTCGGATTAATGAAAAACTGTTTTTT
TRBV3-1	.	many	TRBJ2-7	CASSQAGAYEQYF	TGTGCCAGCAGCCAAGCAGGGGCCTACGAGCAGTACTTC
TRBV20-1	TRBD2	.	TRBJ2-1	CSAESGTSYNEQFF	TGCAGTGCCGAGAGCGGGACTTCCTACAATGAGCAGTTCTTC
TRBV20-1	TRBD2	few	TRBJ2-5	CSASISSGQETQYF	TGCAGTGCTAGTATCTCTAGCGGTCAAGAGACCCAGTACTTC
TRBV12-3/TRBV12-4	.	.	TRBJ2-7	CASKDSNLVQYF	TGTGCCAGCAAAGACAGCAACCTGGTGCAGTACTTC